This passage covers 27 T cell receptor beta chains from one sample sequenced in a study of beta chain features in type 1 diabetes. The authors reverse transcribed all of the isolated RNA, so sequencing captured expressed TCRB transcripts. The protocol was immunoSEQ multiplex PCR, while the TCRdb copy is restricted to in-frame clones and leaves out a portion. The table lists approximately 150,000 clones, about 9.1% of them singletons. Sequencing was carried out using central memory CD4+ T cells from blood. The receptor set was obtained from a woman aged 18-35 years in good health.

The chain employs TRBV28 and TRBJ1-2; D unclear. Per the germline V gene, CDR1 is MDHEN and CDR2 is SYDVKM. CDR3 length equals 14 residues. The V gene lost 4 bases and the J gene lost 4 bases, with 13 bases spanning the gap. The DNA of the CDR3 is TGTGCCAGCAGTTCCCCGGGTCGACTCTATGGCTACACCTTC. This codes for CASSSPGRLYGYTF.

This clone was found a few times. The CDR3 nucleotides read TGCAGCGCCGGTGCGGACATCTATGGCTACACCTTC. The encoded protein is CSAGADIYGYTF. This chain joins TRBV29-1 and TRBJ1-2, with a tentative D call TRBD1 (5 bases). The CDR3 has 12 residues. Germline V gives CDR1 SQVTM, CDR2 ANQGSEA. V dropped 7 bases and J dropped 4 bases, with 13 bases sitting between them.

This clone was picked up a small number of times. The chain couples TRBV11-3 to TRBJ2-5; D ambiguous. In germline, CDR1 is SGHNT, CDR2 YENEEA. Trimming cost V 0 bases and J 1 base, with 9 bases left between them. This CDR3 is built from 15 residues. The CDR3: CASSLDRNFQETQYF. In DNA form, the CDR3 reads TGTGCCAGCAGCTTAGACAGGAATTTCCAAGAGACCCAGTACTTC. Complete variable domain (other parts from reference TRBV11-3 and TRBJ2-5): EAGVVQSPRYKIIEKKQPVAFWCNPISGHNTLYWYLQNLGQGPELLIRYENEEAVDDSQLPKDRFSAERLKGVDSTLKIQPAELGDSAVYLCASSLDRNFQETQYFGPGTRLLVL.

This clone was seen more than once but under ten times. This chain links TRBV18 with TRBJ2-1; a weak D match, TRBD2 (5 bases). The CDR3 is 13 residues long. The germline gives CDR1 KGHSH, CDR2 LQKENI. The V end was cut by 3 bases, the J end by 4 bases, with 7 bases between. The CDR3 region has the DNA TGTGCCAGCTCACCCCGGGGATACAATGAGCAGTTCTTC. It translates to CASSPRGYNEQFF.

This clone turned up a few times. The rearrangement links TRBV5-1 to TRBJ2-5; D gene uncertain. The CDR3 extends over 13 amino acids. V lost 4 bases, J lost 4 bases, and 11 bases lay in between. CDR1 is SGHRS and CDR2 is YFSETQ in the germline V gene. The CDR3 region has the DNA TGCGCCAGCAGCCGCGCGTTTGGAGAGACCCAGTACTTC. It codes for CASSRAFGETQYF.

This clone has only a few counts. The chain uses TRBV6-6 and TRBJ2-2; 9 bases agree with TRBD1. The V gene's germline CDR1 is MNHNY and CDR2 SVGAGI (reference sequence). The junction had 5 bases not matched to a gene; V was cut back by 5 bases and J by 4 bases. The CDR3 contains 15 residues. The CDR3 region is CASSPGQGSTGELFF. In nucleotides, the CDR3 is TGTGCCAGCAGTCCGGGACAGGGATCCACCGGGGAGCTGTTTTTT.

In its sample, this clone was seen a few times. This sequence joins TRBV9 and TRBJ2-1, with a weak D call TRBD2 (6 bases). Trimming took 3 bases from V and 7 from J, leaving 11 bases between them. CDR1 SGDLS and CDR2 YYNGEE come from the germline V gene. This CDR3 is built from 13 residues. CDR3 nucleotide sequence: TGTGCCAGCAGCGGGGTGGAGGGGAATGAGCAGTTCTTC. Amino acid sequence: CASSGVEGNEQFF.

The chain uses TRBV5-1 and TRBJ1-4, with no clear D. The CDR3 has 14 amino acids. Germline CDR1 reads SGHRS; CDR2 reads YFSETQ. Trimming took 4 bases from V and 3 from J, leaving 10 bases between them. CDR3 region: CASSSGVANEKLFF. The CDR3 bases are TGCGCCAGCAGCAGCGGGGTAGCTAATGAAAAACTGTTTTTT.

V is TRBV30 and J is TRBJ1-1; D uncertain. Trimming removed 0 bases from V and 5 bases from J, with 16 bases in between. The length of the CDR3 is 15 residues. CDR1 and CDR2 from the germline V gene are GTSNPN and SVGIG (reference sequence). The CDR3 spells CAWSVKTTGKTEAFF. The CDR3 DNA reads TGTGCCTGGAGTGTAAAGACGACGGGAAAAACTGAAGCTTTCTTT. Full variable domain (rest looked up from reference TRBV30 and TRBJ1-1): SQTIHQWPATLVQPVGSPLSLECTVEGTSNPNLYWYRQAAGRGLQLLFYSVGIGQISSEVPQNLSASRPQDRQFILSSKKLLLSDSGFYLCAWSVKTTGKTEAFFGQGTRLTVV.

The chain carries TRBV29-1 and TRBJ2-7; 8 nucleotides line up with TRBD1. Germline V gene lookup returns CDR1 SQVTM and CDR2 ANQGSEA. The CDR3 consists of 13 residues. V trimming: 3 bases; J trimming: 5 bases; junction bases outside the gene matches: 6. CDR3 coding DNA: TGCAGCGTTGATATGGGCAGGGGGCACGAGCAGTACTTC. Translation gives CSVDMGRGHEQYF.

The chain has TRBV19 and TRBJ1-1; D gene ambiguous. Trimming stripped 4 bases from V and 3 bases from J, with 12 bases between. The CDR3 sequence is 14 residues long. Germline V gene sequence: CDR1 LNHDA, CDR2 SQIVND (reference sequence). CDR3 nucleotides: TGTGCCAGTAGTACCCCCCTTCGTTACACTGAAGCTTTCTTT. It codes for CASSTPLRYTEAFF.

V and J are TRBV5-1 and TRBJ1-2, with 8 positions matching TRBD1. Per germline, CDR1 SGHRS and CDR2 YFSETQ. V lost 1 base to trimming and J lost 8 bases; unmatched junction nucleotides: 7. The CDR3 is 14 residues long. The CDR3 DNA reads TGCGCCAGCAGCTTGAATGGACAGGGCGAGGGCTACACCTTC. Encoded protein: CASSLNGQGEGYTF.

V and J are TRBV27 and TRBJ2-3; D is unresolved. Trimming left V 3 bases short and J 1 base short, with 8 bases between. The CDR3 runs 14 residues. In germline, CDR1 is MNHEY, CDR2 SMNVEV (reference sequence). The CDR3 DNA reads as TGTGCCAGCAGTTTGAACTTGGGCACAGATACGCAGTATTTT. This sequence encodes CASSLNLGTDTQYF.

The genes are TRBV18 and TRBJ1-1, with D uncertain. V was trimmed by 2 bases and J by 4 bases, leaving 11 bases between them. The CDR3 contains 14 residues. Germline V lookup: CDR1 KGHSH, CDR2 LQKENI. This chain's CDR3 is CASSPENGGTEAFF. CDR3 nucleotides: TGTGCCAGCTCACCAGAGAACGGCGGCACTGAAGCTTTCTTT.

This sequence joins TRBV4-2 and TRBJ2-1, with D maybe TRBD2 (5 bases). There are 16 residues in the CDR3. V dropped 1 base and J dropped 5 bases, with 15 bases sitting between them. Germline loops: CDR1 LGHNA, CDR2 YNFKEQ. CDR3 loop: CASSQVGLLGHNEQFF. The CDR3 region has the DNA TGTGCCAGCAGCCAAGTAGGACTCCTTGGTCACAATGAGCAGTTCTTC.

The CDR3 region is CASSRYRGRDYGYTF. The CDR3, as DNA: TGTGCCAGCAGCCGTTACAGGGGGCGCGACTATGGCTACACCTTC. The J gene is TRBJ1-2, the V gene TRBV6-5, with 9 bases aligning to TRBD1. The V gene end was trimmed by 6 bases and the J gene end by 3 bases; junction bases not matched to a gene: 8. This CDR3 contains 15 residues. Per the germline V gene, CDR1 is MNHEY and CDR2 is SVGAGI.

This clone showed up just a few times. The identical CDR3 is also encoded by other nucleotide sequences in the sample. V and J are TRBV7-2 and TRBJ2-3; D is uncertain. CDR1 is SGHTA, CDR2 FQGNSA, per germline. Trimming removed 4 bases from V and 2 bases from J, with 4 bases in between. CDR3 length equals 12 residues. The CDR3 bases are TGTGCCAGCAGCTCGTACACAGATACGCAGTATTTT. Protein product: CASSSYTDTQYF.

J is TRBJ2-7 and V is TRBV30; 11 bases are a match to TRBD1. Germline trimming cut 1 base from V and 5 bases from J; bases unmatched to any gene: 4. Germline assignment: CDR1 GTSNPN and CDR2 SVGIG (reference sequence). The CDR3 extends over 14 amino acids. The CDR3 sequence is CAWSGGDRGNEQYF. The CDR3 DNA follows: TGTGCCTGGAGTGGAGGGGACAGGGGGAACGAGCAGTACTTC.

A few counts support this clone. One end of the junction is discordant with germline, which a read error may explain. V usage is TRBV27 and J usage is TRBJ2-5; perhaps TRBD2 as D (7 bases). This CDR3 has 14 amino acids. CDR1 and CDR2 (germline): MNHEY, SMNVEV (reference sequence). The CDR3 bases are TGTGCCAGCGGTTTCCGAGGGGGGGGTGAGACCCAGTACTTC. Its protein is CASGFRGGGETQYF.

Only a few counts were recorded for this clone. CDR3 sequence reads: CASRDRPINSAEAFF. DNA of the CDR3: TGTGCCAGCCGCGACAGGCCCATAAACAGCGCTGAAGCTTTCTTT. The chain links TRBV19 to TRBJ1-1; possible D gene TRBD1, 6 bases. The CDR3 spans 15 residues. Germline loops: CDR1 LNHDA, CDR2 SQIVND (reference sequence). V shed 9 bases and J shed 6 bases, with 23 bases lying between them.

This clone was detected only a few times. The rearrangement joins TRBV29-1 to TRBJ1-2; TRBD1 agrees at 7 bases. CDR3 length: 11 amino acids. Trimming cost V 7 bases and J 8 bases; bases outside gene matches: 7. Germline loops: CDR1 SQVTM, CDR2 ANQGSEA. This CDR3 reads CSDWDSDGYTF. Here the CDR3 DNA reads TGCAGCGACTGGGACAGCGACGGCTACACCTTC.

The chain combines TRBV19 with TRBJ1-1, with D perhaps TRBD1 (6 bases). This CDR3 is 14 amino acids long. V was shortened by 5 bases and J by 3 bases, with 13 bases between the two germline ends. The V gene's germline CDR1 is LNHDA and CDR2 SQIVND (reference sequence). The CDR3 nucleotides are TGTGCCAGTAGTTACCTACAGGGCGACACTGAAGCTTTCTTT. Its translation: CASSYLQGDTEAFF.

Notes on this clone: The same CDR3 is also encoded by other DNA sequences in this sample. The rearrangement uses TRBV9 and TRBJ2-1, with TRBD2 as a possible D gene (6 bases). Trimming took 5 bases from V and 4 from J, leaving 7 bases between them. The length of the CDR3 is 12 residues. Looked up from germline, CDR1 is SGDLS and CDR2 is YYNGEE. This chain's CDR3 is CASSSGYNEQFF. CDR3 in DNA: TGTGCCAGCAGTAGCGGTTACAATGAGCAGTTCTTC.

In DNA, the CDR3 is TGTGCCAGCCAGACAGACTCTAACTATGGCTACACCTTC. Amino acid sequence: CASQTDSNYGYTF. This chain connects TRBV6-6 to TRBJ1-2; D may be TRBD1 (5 bases). This CDR3 spans 13 amino acids. Germline loops: CDR1 MNHNY, CDR2 SVGAGI (reference sequence). V lost 8 bases to trimming and J lost 0 bases, with 10 bases between them.

In this sample, this clone turned up a few times. This chain joins TRBV11-2 and TRBJ2-7, with 10 positions matching TRBD2. Per germline, CDR1 SGHAT and CDR2 FQNNGV. V dropped 4 bases and J dropped 3; count of bases not matched to a gene: 6. This CDR3 region has 15 residues. The CDR3: CASSSPAGGDYEQYF. CDR3 in DNA: TGTGCCAGCAGCTCTCCAGCGGGAGGGGACTACGAGCAGTACTTC. The whole variable domain, filled in from reference TRBV11-2 and TRBJ2-7, reads EAGVAQSPRYKIIEKRQSVAFWCNPISGHATLYWYQQILGQGPKLLIQFQNNGVVDDSQLPKDRFSAERLKGVDSTLKIQPAKLEDSAVYLCASSSPAGGDYEQYFGPGTRLTVT.

This clone was seen only a few times. Compared with germline, one end of the junction differs, possibly owing to a read error. The rearrangement links TRBV11-2 to TRBJ2-5; no definite D call. CDR1 is SGHAT and CDR2 is FQNNGV in the germline V gene. The CDR3 has 14 amino acids. The CDR3 reads CASSTSRPQGTQYF. Here the CDR3 DNA reads TGTGCCAGCAGCACTTCTAGACCCCAAGGGACCCAGTACTTC.

This clone has ten or more counts. The V gene is TRBV29-1, the J gene TRBJ2-7; D may be TRBD2 (5 bases). The CDR3 loop spans 14 amino acids. The V gene's germline CDR1 is SQVTM and CDR2 ANQGSEA. Trimming cost V 5 bases and J 1 base, with 15 bases left between them. The CDR3: CSVSRTAGSYEQYF. The CDR3 DNA reads as TGCAGCGTTTCCCGGACTGCCGGATCCTACGAGCAGTACTTC.